This T cell receptor beta chain was observed in a study of Graves' ophthalmopathy and Graves' hyperthyroidism. Points from the study as a whole: Discriminating ophthalmopathy from stable hyperthyroidism, a 13-signature model attained a sensitivity of about 88% and a specificity of 80% to 82%. Sensitivity reached roughly 71% and specificity approximately 72% when the model predicted ophthalmopathy progression.

The authors amplified TCR beta CDR3 regions, and they did so from RNA transcripts for repertoire sequencing. Second-round multiplex PCR came after first-round RT-PCR with HTBI primers. TCRdb re-called the multiplex PCR reads through MiXCR, storing one row per CDR3 protein. Among about 400,000 distinct CDR3 sequences listed, just over 15% were seen once. Establishment of the diagnosis relied upon clinical symptoms, serum thyroxine, TRAb, thyroid ultrasound and orbital computed tomography. This clonotype was recorded many times. What it binds is unknown. Germline CDR1 is SGHTA and CDR2 is FQGNSA. The CDR3 has 16 amino acids. Trimming left V 5 bases short and J 1 base short, with 17 bases between.

This chain connects TRBV7-2 to TRBJ1-1, with no clear D. This TCR was recovered from a young woman with stable Graves' hyperthyroidism. Sequencing was performed on peripheral blood. The CDR3 spells CASSLFHSRGNTEAFF. DNA of the CDR3: TGTGCCAGCAGCCTTTTCCACAGCCGGGGGAACACTGAAGCTTTCTTT.